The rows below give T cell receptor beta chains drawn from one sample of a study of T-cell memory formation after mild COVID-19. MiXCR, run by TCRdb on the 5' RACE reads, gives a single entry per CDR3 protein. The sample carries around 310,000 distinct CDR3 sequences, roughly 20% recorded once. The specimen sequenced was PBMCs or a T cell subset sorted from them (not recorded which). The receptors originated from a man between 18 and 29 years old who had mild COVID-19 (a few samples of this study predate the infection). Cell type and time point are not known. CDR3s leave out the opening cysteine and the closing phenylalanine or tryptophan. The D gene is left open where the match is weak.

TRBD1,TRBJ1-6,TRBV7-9,ASSPDRVNSPLH
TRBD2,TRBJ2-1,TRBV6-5,ASTIAGGATDEQF
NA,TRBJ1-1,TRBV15,ATSGGTSGTEAF
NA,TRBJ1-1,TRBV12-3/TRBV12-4,ASSPMSGGPEAF
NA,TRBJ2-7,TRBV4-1,ASSQGILGGEQY
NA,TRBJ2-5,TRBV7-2,ASSSLGPRYPVGETQY
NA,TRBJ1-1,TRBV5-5,ASSLTDSTPFDTEAF
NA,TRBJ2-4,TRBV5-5,ASSLGSDPTKNIQY
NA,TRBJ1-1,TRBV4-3,ASSQATSVNTEAF
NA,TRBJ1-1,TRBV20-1,SARTGASPTEAF
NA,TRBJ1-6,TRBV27,ASSPGVRNSPLH
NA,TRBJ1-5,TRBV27,ASSLSAGIQPQH
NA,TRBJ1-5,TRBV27,ASRGASGNQPQH
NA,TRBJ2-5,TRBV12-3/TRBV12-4,ASCESGAQETQY
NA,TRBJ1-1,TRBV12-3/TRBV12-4,ASSTGENTEAF
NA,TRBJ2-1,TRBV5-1,ASRQGYNEQF
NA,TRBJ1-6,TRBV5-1,ASSLGMDSPLH
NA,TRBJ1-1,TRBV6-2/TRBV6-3,ASSYSAGAGMNTEAF
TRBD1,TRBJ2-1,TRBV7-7,ASSATAGTGRDEQF
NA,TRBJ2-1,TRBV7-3,ASSLGGTPDYNEQF
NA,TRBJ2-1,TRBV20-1,SAIQGSVIISDHEQF
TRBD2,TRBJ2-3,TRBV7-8,ASSMEAGLAGDTQY
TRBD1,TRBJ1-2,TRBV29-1,SVSGTGPYGYT
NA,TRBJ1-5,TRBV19,ASGGVSNQPQH
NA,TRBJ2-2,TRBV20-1,SARDTRVGAGELF
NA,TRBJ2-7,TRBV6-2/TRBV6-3,ASSRTGGDEQY
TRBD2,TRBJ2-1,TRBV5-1,ASSALAGGGNEQF
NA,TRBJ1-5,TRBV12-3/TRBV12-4,ASSKPGGVNQPQH
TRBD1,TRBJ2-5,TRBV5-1,ASSRGQGIETQY
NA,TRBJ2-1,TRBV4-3,ASSPGGVPLNEQF
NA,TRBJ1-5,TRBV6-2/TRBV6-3,ASSFLSNQPQH
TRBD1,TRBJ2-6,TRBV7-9,ASSPTGYGANVLT
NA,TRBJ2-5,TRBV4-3,ASSQDSREETQY
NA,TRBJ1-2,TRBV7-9,ASSPRGASYGYT
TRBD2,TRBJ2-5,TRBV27,ASSLTPRLAGGLAEETQY
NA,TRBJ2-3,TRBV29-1,SVHGATDTQY
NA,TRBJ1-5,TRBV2,ASSLGGEPHQPQH
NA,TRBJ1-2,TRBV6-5,ASSDLALYGYT
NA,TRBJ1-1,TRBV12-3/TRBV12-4,ASSLRETEAL
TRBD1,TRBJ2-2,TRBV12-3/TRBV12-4,ASSSRDRGIGELF
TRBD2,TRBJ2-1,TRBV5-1,ASSLAGGAGDNEQF
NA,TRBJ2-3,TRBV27,ASTLGAGSTDTQY
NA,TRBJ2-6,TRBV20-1,SASYGPGANVLT
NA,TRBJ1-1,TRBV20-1,SATQWASQTMNTEAF
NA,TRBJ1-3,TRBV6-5,ASSYGNSGNTIY
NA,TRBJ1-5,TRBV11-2,ASSSPNQPQH
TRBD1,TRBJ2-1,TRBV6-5,ASSQTGGSYNEQF
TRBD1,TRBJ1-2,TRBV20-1,SASTSTGWNYGYT
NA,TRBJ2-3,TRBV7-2,ASSLILAVWDTDTQY
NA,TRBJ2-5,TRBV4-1,ASSPWPARGVQETQY
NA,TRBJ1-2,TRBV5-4,ASRNAGGQGGYT
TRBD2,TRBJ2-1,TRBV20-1,SAAKPLAGDYNEQF
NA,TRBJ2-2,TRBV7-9,ASSSKRARNTGELF
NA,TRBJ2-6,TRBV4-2,ASSPNPTQSGANVLT